This T cell receptor beta chain was sequenced in a study of T cells after yellow fever vaccination. The length of the CDR3 is 13 residues. From germline, CDR1 is SEHNR and CDR2 FQNEAQ (reference sequence). Trimming left V 2 bases short and J 7 bases short, with 12 bases between. 5'RACE template switching produced TCR cDNA carrying a universal primer site and UMIs. TCRdb re-called the 5' RACE reads through MiXCR, storing one row per CDR3 protein. The sample includes 300,000 to 400,000 distinct CDR3 sequences, approximately 12% of them seen just once. This TCR derives from a man between 18 and 29 years old who received the YFV17D yellow fever vaccine. The chain is built from TRBV7-9 and TRBJ2-7, with D maybe TRBD1 (5 bases). Sequencing used CD4+ T cells sorted from PBMCs, obtained 15 days after the yellow fever booster vaccination. The DNA for the CDR3 is TGTGCCAGCAGCTTACCGTCAGGGTTTGAGCAGTACTTC. It yields the protein CASSLPSGFEQYF. The complete variable domain, with remaining parts taken from reference TRBV7-9 and TRBJ2-7, reads DTGVSQNPRHKITKRGQNVTFRCDPISEHNRLYWYRQTLGQGPEFLTYFQNEAQLEKSRLLSDRFSAERPKGSFSTLEIQRTEQGDSAMYLCASSLPSGFEQYFGPGTRLTVT.